This passage covers 24 T cell receptor beta chains from one sample sequenced in a study of blood T cell repertoires in COVID-19. Profiled with immunoSEQ multiplex PCR; TCRdb holds only in-frame clones, not every one. This table has hundreds of thousands of clones, about 87% appearing once. The specimen sequenced was peripheral blood. The receptors were sampled from a man in his 70s with acute or convalescent COVID-19.

Here the CDR3 reads CASSFWREALYNEQFF. The CDR3 nucleotides are TGTGCCAGCAGCTTCTGGCGGGAGGCCCTATACAATGAGCAGTTCTTC. The V call is TRBV7-9, the J call TRBJ2-1, with 8 bases lining up with TRBD2. The germline V gene has CDR1 SEHNR and CDR2 FQNEAQ (reference sequence). J was trimmed by 4 bases and V by 3 bases; bases with no gene match: 8. CDR3 length: 16 residues. Complete variable domain (other parts from reference TRBV7-9 and TRBJ2-1): DTGVSQNPRHKITKRGQNVTFRCDPISEHNRLYWYRQTLGQGPEFLTYFQNEAQLEKSRLLSDRFSAERPKGSFSTLEIQRTEQGDSAMYLCASSFWREALYNEQFFGPGTRLTVL.

This clone was detected once. This chain uses TRBV10-3 with TRBJ2-7, with TRBD1 matching over 10 bases. Germline trimming cut 6 bases from V and 5 bases from J; bases unmatched to any gene: 4. The germline V gene encodes CDR1 ENHRY and CDR2 SYGVKD. The CDR3 contains 13 residues. As DNA, the CDR3 is TGTGCCATCAGACCGACAGGGGGCCACGAGCAGTACTTC. Encoded protein: CAIRPTGGHEQYF.

V gene TRBV18 combines with J gene TRBJ2-7; TRBD1 might be the D (5 bases). Trimming pared 6 bases from V and 3 bases from J, leaving 9 bases between. CDR1 is KGHSH, CDR2 LQKENI, per germline. The CDR3 runs 12 residues. DNA for the CDR3: TGTGCCAGCTCCCGCGACAGCTACGAGCAGTACTTC. It encodes CASSRDSYEQYF. Drawing the rest from reference TRBV18 and TRBJ2-7, the complete variable domain is NAGVMQNPRHLVRRRGQEARLRCSPMKGHSHVYWYRQLPEEGLKFMVYLQKENIIDESGMPKERFSAEFPKEGPSILRIQQVVRGDSAAYFCASSRDSYEQYFGPGTRLTVT.

The genes are TRBV6-6 and TRBJ1-5; weak D call: TRBD1 (6 bases). The CDR3 spans 15 residues. Per germline, CDR1 MNHNY and CDR2 SVGAGI (reference sequence). V was pared by 2 bases and J by 4 bases, with 12 bases between. The CDR3 region is CASSYQPGANQPQHF. CDR3 nucleotide sequence: TGTGCCAGCAGTTACCAGCCAGGGGCTAATCAGCCCCAGCATTTT.

The chain recombines TRBV5-1 with TRBJ2-2; 9 bases align to TRBD2. The ends lost 3 bases at V and 0 bases at J; junction bases unmatched: 3. The CDR3 covers 16 residues. Germline loops: CDR1 SGHRS, CDR2 YFSETQ. The CDR3 spells CASSSSGDPNTGELFF. Written as DNA, the CDR3 is TGCGCCAGCAGCTCTAGCGGGGACCCGAACACCGGGGAGCTGTTTTTT.

The V gene is TRBV6-1, the J gene TRBJ2-4; 10 bases line up with TRBD2. CDR3 size: 19 residues. Germline trimming cut 1 base from V and 0 bases from J; bases unmatched to any gene: 9. Germline V gene sequence: CDR1 MNHNS, CDR2 SASEGT. The DNA of the CDR3 is TGTGCCAGCAGTGAAGTTGATACTAGCGGGACTGTAGCCAAAAACATTCAGTACTTC. Its protein product is CASSEVDTSGTVAKNIQYF.

In DNA form, the CDR3 reads TGTGCCAGCAGTTTATCTGGCGGGAGGCAGACCCAGTACTTC. It is translated as CASSLSGGRQTQYF. The chain carries TRBV27 and TRBJ2-5, with TRBD2 matching 8 bases. The CDR3 runs 14 residues. J was trimmed by 6 bases and V by 0 bases; bases with no gene match: 3. In germline, CDR1 is MNHEY, CDR2 SMNVEV (reference sequence).

The chain links TRBV27 to TRBJ2-6; D not resolved. Deletions cut 6 bases from V and 0 bases from J, with 9 bases between. Looked up from germline, CDR1 is MNHEY and CDR2 is SMNVEV (reference sequence). The CDR3 is 15 amino acids. The CDR3 sequence: CASSRRNSGANVLTF. CDR3 coding DNA: TGTGCCAGCAGCCGGAGAAACTCTGGGGCCAACGTCCTGACTTTC. The entire variable domain, with the rest obtained from reference TRBV27 and TRBJ2-6, is as follows: EAQVTQNPRYLITVTGKKLTVTCSQNMNHEYMSWYRQDPGLGLRQIYYSMNVEVTDKGDVPEGYKVSRKEKRNFPLILESPSPNQTSLYFCASSRRNSGANVLTFGAGSRLTVL.

The J gene is TRBJ1-2, the V gene TRBV19; D is possibly TRBD1 (5 bases). Per germline, CDR1 LNHDA and CDR2 SQIVND (reference sequence). Trimming cost V 7 bases and J 7 bases, with 16 bases left between them. The CDR3 covers 13 residues. CDR3 protein: CASTAQGVSGYTF. The CDR3, as DNA: TGTGCCAGTACGGCGCAGGGTGTAAGTGGCTACACCTTC.

J is TRBJ2-1 and V is TRBV6-5; 8 nucleotides align to TRBD1. V gave up 6 bases and J gave up 1 base; unmatched junction bases: 5. The length of the CDR3 is 15 residues. Germline V gene lookup returns CDR1 MNHEY and CDR2 SVGAGI. CDR3 nucleotide sequence: TGTGCCAGCAGCACCCGGGACAGGTCCTACAATGAGCAGTTCTTC. This translates into CASSTRDRSYNEQFF.

The J gene is TRBJ2-7, the V gene TRBV2; D perhaps matches TRBD2 (5 bases). The CDR3 length is 12 residues. The germline V and J ends were trimmed by 2 bases and 6 bases, with 8 bases remaining between them. Germline-derived CDR1 and CDR2 are SNHLY and FYNNEI. The CDR3 DNA sequence: TGTGCCAGCAGTGAAATCCGGGGCGAGCAGTACTTC. Residues: CASSEIRGEQYF.

The chain recombines TRBV3-1 (or the pseudogene TRBV3-2) with TRBJ2-6; TRBD1 aligns across 7 bases. Germline CDR1 is LGHDT and CDR2 is YNNKEL (reference sequence). This CDR3 is 24 amino acids long. The V and J ends lost 4 bases and 4 bases, in that order; junction bases with no gene match: 31. The DNA of the CDR3 is TGTGCCAGCAGCCGCTCCAGCGACAGGGCCGCCTTCCGTAAGTCTCTGGTGGGGGCCAACGTCCTGACTTTC. This encodes CASSRSSDRAAFRKSLVGANVLTF.

This rearrangement joins TRBV18 to TRBJ1-4, with 10 bases matching TRBD1. CDR3 length equals 17 residues. J gave up 1 base and V 4 bases, and 6 bases lay outside the gene matches. The germline CDR1 and CDR2 sequences are KGHSH and LQKENI. CDR3 DNA: TGTGCCAGCTCACTTCGGACAGGGGGGATAACTAATGAAAAACTGTTTTTT. As protein: CASSLRTGGITNEKLFF.

Only one count was recorded for this clone. The gene calls are TRBV18 and TRBJ2-1, with 8 bases fitting TRBD1. CDR1 and CDR2 (germline): KGHSH, LQKENI. V lost 5 bases and J lost 4; bases outside the gene matches: 7. The CDR3 loop spans 15 amino acids. Here the CDR3 reads CASSWGQASYNEQFF. CDR3 sequence (DNA): TGTGCCAGCTCATGGGGACAGGCCAGTTACAATGAGCAGTTCTTC.

This chain uses TRBV11-3 with TRBJ2-3, with TRBD2 matching over 12 bases. Per the germline V gene, CDR1 is SGHNT and CDR2 is YENEEA. V was pared by 5 bases and J by 7 bases, with 7 bases of the junction left unmatched. The CDR3 consists of 15 residues. This CDR3 is CASSVTSGSQHTQYF. The CDR3 DNA follows: TGTGCCAGCAGCGTGACTAGCGGGAGTCAGCATACGCAGTATTTT. Looking up the rest from reference TRBV11-3 and TRBJ2-3 gives the full variable domain: EAGVVQSPRYKIIEKKQPVAFWCNPISGHNTLYWYLQNLGQGPELLIRYENEEAVDDSQLPKDRFSAERLKGVDSTLKIQPAELGDSAVYLCASSVTSGSQHTQYFGPGTRLTVL.

This clone was seen a few times. This sequence joins TRBV7-9 and TRBJ2-7; D uncertain. Germline V gene data show CDR1 as SEHNR and CDR2 as FQNEAQ (reference sequence). Deletions cut 1 base from V and 9 bases from J, with 10 bases between. This CDR3 is 12 amino acids long. The CDR3 coding sequence is TGTGCCAGCAGCTTAGATTTCCCGGTGCAGTACTTC. Translating it yields CASSLDFPVQYF.

The chain combines TRBV7-2 with TRBJ2-1, with 7 bases matching TRBD2. V lost 1 base to trimming and J lost 4 bases; unmatched junction nucleotides: 4. CDR1 and CDR2 from the germline V gene are SGHTA and FQGNSA. This CDR3 is built from 15 residues. The CDR3 region has the DNA TGTGCCAGCAGCTTAGATGGGGGGGGGTACAATGAGCAGTTCTTC. Amino acids: CASSLDGGGYNEQFF.

The chain employs TRBV5-6 and TRBJ1-1, with 10 bases fitting TRBD1. With V trimmed by 2 bases and J by 4 bases, 8 bases remained unmatched. In germline, CDR1 is SGHDT, CDR2 YYEEEE. This CDR3 contains 16 residues. The CDR3 region is CASSLMTGGLATEAFF. In nucleotides, the CDR3 is TGTGCCAGCAGCTTAATGACAGGGGGCTTGGCCACTGAAGCTTTCTTT.

The chain carries TRBV3-1 (or the pseudogene TRBV3-2) and TRBJ2-2; 11 positions agree with TRBD2. V lost 4 bases and J lost 6; bases outside the gene matches: 10. Germline CDR1 LGHDT, CDR2 YNNKEL (reference sequence). The CDR3 spans 17 residues. This CDR3 is CASSPMGLADNAGELFF. CDR3 bases: TGTGCCAGCAGCCCTATGGGACTAGCGGATAACGCCGGGGAGCTGTTTTTT.

V usage is TRBV7-2 and J usage is TRBJ2-7, with D possibly TRBD2 on 5 matching bases. This CDR3 is built from 14 residues. V lost 1 base and J lost 2, with 9 bases in between. Germline CDR1 is SGHTA and CDR2 is FQGNSA. CDR3 DNA sequence: TGTGCCAGCAGCTTAGACAGCGGACCCTACGAGCAGTACTTC. Protein: CASSLDSGPYEQYF.

The gene calls are TRBV6-1 and TRBJ2-7, with TRBD2 matching 9 bases. V shed 0 bases, J shed 2 bases, and the junction held 2 bases outside the gene matches. The length of the CDR3 is 15 residues. CDR1 and CDR2 (germline): MNHNS, SASEGT. CDR3 in amino acids: CASSEASGGPYEQYF. As DNA, the CDR3 is TGTGCCAGCAGTGAAGCTAGCGGGGGCCCCTACGAGCAGTACTTC.

V is TRBV5-5 and J is TRBJ2-7, with TRBD1 matching over 11 bases. The CDR3 totals 14 residues. Unmatched junction bases numbered 6, after V lost 4 bases and J lost 6 bases. The germline V gene has CDR1 SGHKS and CDR2 YYEKEE (reference sequence). CDR3 sequence (DNA): TGTGCCAGCAGCGACGGGGACAGGGGGTTCGAGCAGTACTTC. This gives the protein CASSDGDRGFEQYF.

The chain uses TRBV3-1 (or the pseudogene TRBV3-2) and TRBJ1-1; D unresolved. The CDR3 totals 12 residues. V was shortened by 7 bases and J by 5 bases, with 11 bases between the two germline ends. Germline assignment: CDR1 LGHDT and CDR2 YNNKEL (reference sequence). CDR3 nucleotide sequence: TGTGCCAGCACCGGCCCGGGGACTGAAGCTTTCTTT. This codes for CASTGPGTEAFF.

The chain carries TRBV7-9 and TRBJ1-1, with TRBD1 identical over 7 bases. The CDR3 covers 13 residues. The J segment lost 7 bases and the V segment lost 4 bases, leaving 6 bases of the junction unmatched. The V gene's germline CDR1 is SEHNR and CDR2 FQNEAQ (reference sequence). The CDR3 protein is CASSWGQPIEAFF. The DNA for the CDR3 is TGTGCCAGCAGCTGGGGACAGCCTATTGAAGCTTTCTTT.